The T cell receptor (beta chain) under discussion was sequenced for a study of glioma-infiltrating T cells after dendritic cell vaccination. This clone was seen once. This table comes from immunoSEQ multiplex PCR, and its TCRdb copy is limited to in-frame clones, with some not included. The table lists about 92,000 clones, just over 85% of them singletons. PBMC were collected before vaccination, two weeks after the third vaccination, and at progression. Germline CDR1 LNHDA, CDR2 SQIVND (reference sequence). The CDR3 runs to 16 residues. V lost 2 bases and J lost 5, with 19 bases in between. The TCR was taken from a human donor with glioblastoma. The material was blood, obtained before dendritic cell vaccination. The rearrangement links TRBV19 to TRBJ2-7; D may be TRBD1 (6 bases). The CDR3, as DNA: TGTGCCAGTAGTATAATTGGAACAGGGCGCACCCACGAGCAGTACTTC. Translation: CASSIIGTGRTHEQYF.